The present T cell receptor beta chain was sequenced within a study of T cells in Graves' hyperthyroidism and ophthalmopathy. In its sample, this clonotype was seen many times. The antigen is not known. Study-wide points: Separation of ophthalmopathy from stable hyperthyroidism was achieved by a 13 V-J model. Also found in blood were most expanded thyroid clonotypes above 0.001.

There were TCR beta CDR3 regions amplified from RNA transcripts. The HTBI set primed first-round TCR CDR3 RT-PCR. A single record per CDR3 protein comes from TCRdb applying MiXCR to the multiplex PCR reads. The table lists hundreds of thousands of distinct CDR3 sequences, 15% to 20% of them singletons. Germline V CDR1 and CDR2: DFQATT, SNEGSKA (reference sequence). Deletions cut 6 bases from V and 7 bases from J, with 15 bases between. The CDR3 totals 12 residues. PBMCs were derived from around 10 ml fresh peripheral blood. Sample: blood. The TCR originated in a woman aged 40 to 50 with Graves' ophthalmopathy. The chain has TRBV20-1 and TRBJ1-1; D might be TRBD1 (6 bases). Here the CDR3 reads CSARGGSNEAFF. CDR3 in DNA: TGCAGTGCCAGGGGAGGGAGTAATGAAGCTTTCTTT.